Listed here is a single T cell receptor beta chain. The record originates from a study of blood T cell repertoires in COVID-19. In the study overall: Sites in the United States, Italy and Spain provided acute and convalescent COVID-19 samples.

Across 20 to 25 US areas, participants ranged in age from about 18 to 90 years. Clinical history reported by participants formed the basis on which cohorts were assigned. TCRdb keeps only in-frame clones here, not all; method: immunoSEQ multiplex PCR. The sample yields 250,000 to 300,000 clones, about nine tenths seen once. In germline, CDR1 is KGHSH, CDR2 LQKENI. There are 14 residues in the CDR3. V was cut by 3 bases and J by 4 bases, with 13 bases left in between. The chain combines TRBV18 with TRBJ2-7; D remains ambiguous. The sequenced material came from PBMCs or T cells enriched from blood (not recorded which). The clonotype originates from a woman aged 40 to 50 who had recovered from COVID-19. DNA of the CDR3: TGTGCCAGCTCACCCGCCCAAAGTCGGTACGAGCAGTACTTC. Its translation is CASSPAQSRYEQYF. Drawing the rest from reference TRBV18 and TRBJ2-7, the complete variable domain is NAGVMQNPRHLVRRRGQEARLRCSPMKGHSHVYWYRQLPEEGLKFMVYLQKENIIDESGMPKERFSAEFPKEGPSILRIQQVVRGDSAAYFCASSPAQSRYEQYFGPGTRLTVT.